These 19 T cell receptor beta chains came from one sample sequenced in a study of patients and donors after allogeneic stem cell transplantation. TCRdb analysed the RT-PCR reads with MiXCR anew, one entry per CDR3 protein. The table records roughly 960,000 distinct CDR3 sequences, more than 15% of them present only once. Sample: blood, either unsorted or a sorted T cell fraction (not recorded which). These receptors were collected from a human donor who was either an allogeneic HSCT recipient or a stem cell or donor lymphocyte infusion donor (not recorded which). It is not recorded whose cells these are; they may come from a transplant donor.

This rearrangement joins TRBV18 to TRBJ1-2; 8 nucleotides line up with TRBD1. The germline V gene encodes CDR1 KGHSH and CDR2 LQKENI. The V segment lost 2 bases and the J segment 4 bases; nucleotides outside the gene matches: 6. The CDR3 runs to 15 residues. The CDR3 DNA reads TGTGCCAGCTCACCAGACGGACAGGGTAGCTATGGCTACACCTTC. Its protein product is CASSPDGQGSYGYTF.

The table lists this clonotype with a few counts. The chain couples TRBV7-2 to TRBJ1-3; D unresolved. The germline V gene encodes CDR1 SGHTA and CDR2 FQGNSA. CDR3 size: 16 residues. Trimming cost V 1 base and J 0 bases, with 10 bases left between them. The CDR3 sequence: CASSLDPGSSGNTIYF. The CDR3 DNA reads TGTGCCAGCAGCTTAGACCCGGGGAGCTCTGGAAACACCATATATTTT.

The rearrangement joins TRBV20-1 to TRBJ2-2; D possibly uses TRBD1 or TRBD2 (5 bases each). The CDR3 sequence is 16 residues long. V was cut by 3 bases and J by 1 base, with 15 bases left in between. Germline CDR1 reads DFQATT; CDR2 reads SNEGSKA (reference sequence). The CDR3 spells CSARGYGTVNTGELFF. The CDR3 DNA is TGCAGTGCTAGGGGGTACGGGACGGTGAACACCGGGGAGCTGTTTTTT.

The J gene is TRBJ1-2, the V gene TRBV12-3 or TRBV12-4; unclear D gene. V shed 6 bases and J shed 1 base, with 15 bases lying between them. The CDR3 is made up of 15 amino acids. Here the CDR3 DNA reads TGTGCCAGCAGCCCCACCTCGGAGGGTAACTATGGCTACACCTTC. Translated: CASSPTSEGNYGYTF.

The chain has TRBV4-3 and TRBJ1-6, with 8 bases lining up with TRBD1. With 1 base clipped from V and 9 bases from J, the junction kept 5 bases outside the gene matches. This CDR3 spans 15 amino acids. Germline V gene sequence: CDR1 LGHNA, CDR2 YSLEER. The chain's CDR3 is CASSQGGTGLSPLHF. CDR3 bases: TGCGCCAGCAGCCAAGGGGGGACAGGTCTTTCACCCCTCCACTTT.

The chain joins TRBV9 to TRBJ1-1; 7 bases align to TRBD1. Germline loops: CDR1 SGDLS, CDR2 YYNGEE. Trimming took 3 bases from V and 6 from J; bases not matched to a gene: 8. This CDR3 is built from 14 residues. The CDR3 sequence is CASSARTGVPEAFF. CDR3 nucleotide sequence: TGTGCCAGCAGCGCGAGAACAGGGGTCCCTGAAGCTTTCTTT.

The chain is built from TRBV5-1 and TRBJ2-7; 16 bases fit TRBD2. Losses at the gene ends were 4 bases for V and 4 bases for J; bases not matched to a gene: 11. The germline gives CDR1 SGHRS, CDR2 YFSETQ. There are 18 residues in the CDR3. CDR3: CASSPGLAGGPTSYEQYF. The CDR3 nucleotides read TGCGCCAGCAGCCCGGGACTAGCGGGGGGGCCTACTTCTTACGAGCAGTACTTC.

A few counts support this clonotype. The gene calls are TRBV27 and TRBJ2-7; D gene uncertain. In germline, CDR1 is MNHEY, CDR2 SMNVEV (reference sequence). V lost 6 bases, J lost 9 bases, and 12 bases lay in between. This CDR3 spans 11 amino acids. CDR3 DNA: TGTGCCAGCAGATCCGGCCCCGTGCAGTACTTC. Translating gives CASRSGPVQYF.

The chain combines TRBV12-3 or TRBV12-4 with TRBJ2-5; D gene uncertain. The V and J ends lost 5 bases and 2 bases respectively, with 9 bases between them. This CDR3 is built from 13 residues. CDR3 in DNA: TGTGCCAGCAGTCCCCAGTGGCAAGAGACCCAGTACTTC. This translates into CASSPQWQETQYF.

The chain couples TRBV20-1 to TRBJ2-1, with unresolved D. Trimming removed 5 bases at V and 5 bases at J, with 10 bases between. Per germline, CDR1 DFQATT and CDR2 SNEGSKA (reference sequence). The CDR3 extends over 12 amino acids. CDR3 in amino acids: CSAPRGDNEQFF. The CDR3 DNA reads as TGCAGTGCTCCCCGTGGGGACAATGAGCAGTTCTTC.

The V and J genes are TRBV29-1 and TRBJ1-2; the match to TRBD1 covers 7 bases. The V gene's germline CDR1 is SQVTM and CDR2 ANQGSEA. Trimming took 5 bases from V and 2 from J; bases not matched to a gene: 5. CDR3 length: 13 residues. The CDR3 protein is CSVIRDRNYGYTF. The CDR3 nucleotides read TGCAGCGTTATCCGGGACAGAAACTATGGCTACACCTTC. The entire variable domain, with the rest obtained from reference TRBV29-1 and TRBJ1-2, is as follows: SAVISQKPSRDICQRGTSLTIQCQVDSQVTMMFWYRQQPGQSLTLIATANQGSEATYESGFVIDKFPISRPNLTFSTLTVSNMSPEDSSIYLCSVIRDRNYGYTFGSGTRLTVV.

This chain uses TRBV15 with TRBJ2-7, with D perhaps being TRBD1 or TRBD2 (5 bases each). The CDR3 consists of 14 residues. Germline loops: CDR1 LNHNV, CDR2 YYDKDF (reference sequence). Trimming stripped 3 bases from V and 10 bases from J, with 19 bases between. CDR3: CATSSPRDPKSQYF. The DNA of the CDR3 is TGTGCCACCAGCAGTCCACGGGACCCTAAGTCACAGTACTTC.

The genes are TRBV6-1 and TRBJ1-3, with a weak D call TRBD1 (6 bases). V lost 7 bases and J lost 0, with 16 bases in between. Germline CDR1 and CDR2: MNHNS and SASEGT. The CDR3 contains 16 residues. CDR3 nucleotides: TGTGCCAGCAAGGGGGGGGAGGACCTCTCTGGAAACACCATATATTTT. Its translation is CASKGGEDLSGNTIYF.

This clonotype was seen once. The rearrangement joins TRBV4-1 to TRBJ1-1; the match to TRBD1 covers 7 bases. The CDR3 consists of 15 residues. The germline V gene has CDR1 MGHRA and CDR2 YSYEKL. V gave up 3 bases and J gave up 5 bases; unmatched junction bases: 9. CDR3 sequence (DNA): TGCGCCAGCAGCCAGTTCGCAGGGGGTAGGACTGAAGCTTTCTTT. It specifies CASSQFAGGRTEAFF.

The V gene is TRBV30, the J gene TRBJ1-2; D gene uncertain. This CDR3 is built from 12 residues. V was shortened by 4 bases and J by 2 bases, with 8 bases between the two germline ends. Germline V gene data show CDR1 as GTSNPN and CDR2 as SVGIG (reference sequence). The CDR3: CAWTQKNYGYTF. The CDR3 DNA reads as TGTGCCTGGACCCAGAAGAACTATGGCTACACCTTC.

The CDR3 reads CSVGDSGEQYF. CDR3 sequence (DNA): TGCAGCGTTGGGGACAGTGGCGAGCAGTACTTC. The chain is built from TRBV29-1 and TRBJ2-7; 7 nucleotides match TRBD1. The junction had 3 bases not matched to a gene; V was cut back by 4 bases and J by 6 bases. The CDR3 spans 11 residues. CDR1 SQVTM and CDR2 ANQGSEA come from the germline V gene.

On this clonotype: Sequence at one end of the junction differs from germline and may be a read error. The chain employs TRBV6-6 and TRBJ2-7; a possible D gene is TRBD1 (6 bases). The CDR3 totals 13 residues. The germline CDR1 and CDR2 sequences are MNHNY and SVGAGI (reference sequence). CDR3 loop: CASSKGQVFELYF. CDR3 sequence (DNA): TGTGCCAGCAGTAAGGGACAAGTCTTCGAGCTGTACTTC.

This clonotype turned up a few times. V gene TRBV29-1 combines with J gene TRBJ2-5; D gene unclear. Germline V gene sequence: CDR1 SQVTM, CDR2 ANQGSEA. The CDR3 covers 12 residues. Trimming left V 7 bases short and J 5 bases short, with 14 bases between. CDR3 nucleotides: TGCAGCGCGGACGCCGGTGGGGAGACCCAGTACTTC. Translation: CSADAGGETQYF. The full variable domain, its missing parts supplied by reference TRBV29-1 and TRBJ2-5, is SAVISQKPSRDICQRGTSLTIQCQVDSQVTMMFWYRQQPGQSLTLIATANQGSEATYESGFVIDKFPISRPNLTFSTLTVSNMSPEDSSIYLCSADAGGETQYFGPGTRLLVL.

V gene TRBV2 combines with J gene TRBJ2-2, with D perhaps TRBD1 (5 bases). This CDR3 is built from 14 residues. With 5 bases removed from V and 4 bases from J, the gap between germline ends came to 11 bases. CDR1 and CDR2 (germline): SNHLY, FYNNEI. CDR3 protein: CASSPDKTTGELFF. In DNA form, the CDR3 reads TGTGCCAGCAGTCCGGACAAGACCACCGGGGAGCTGTTTTTT.